The 6 T cell receptor beta chains in this list originate from one sample, sequenced in a study of blood T cell repertoires in COVID-19. The protocol was immunoSEQ multiplex PCR, while the TCRdb copy is restricted to in-frame clones and leaves out a portion. The sample holds 200,000 to 250,000 clones, about nine tenths seen once. The sample taken for sequencing was PBMCs or T cells enriched from blood (not recorded which). The receptors derive from a woman in her 30s who had recovered from COVID-19.

The V call is TRBV2, the J call TRBJ2-1; TRBD2 agrees at 12 bases. After removal of 6 bases from V and 5 bases from J, the junction contained 2 bases not matched to a gene. The CDR3 extends over 14 amino acids. The germline gives CDR1 SNHLY, CDR2 FYNNEI. The CDR3 loop is CASRTSGGDNEQFF. CDR3 in DNA: TGTGCCAGCAGGACTAGCGGGGGTGACAATGAGCAGTTCTTC.

This clone was found once. The rearrangement links TRBV11-2 to TRBJ2-5; unclear D gene. This CDR3 contains 12 residues. V dropped 5 bases and J dropped 5 bases, with 9 bases sitting between them. Germline values: CDR1 SGHAT, CDR2 FQNNGV. CDR3 nucleotide sequence: TGTGCCAGCAGCCGAGTAGTGGAGACCCAGTACTTC. Protein product: CASSRVVETQYF. Full variable domain (outside the CDR3, taken from reference TRBV11-2 and TRBJ2-5): EAGVAQSPRYKIIEKRQSVAFWCNPISGHATLYWYQQILGQGPKLLIQFQNNGVVDDSQLPKDRFSAERLKGVDSTLKIQPAKLEDSAVYLCASSRVVETQYFGPGTRLLVL.

This chain links TRBV7-3 with TRBJ1-6, with unresolved D. Germline V gives CDR1 SGHTA, CDR2 FQGTGA. V was pared by 4 bases and J by 7 bases, with 20 bases between. CDR3 length equals 17 residues. CDR3 sequence reads: CASSSSGVRGVNSPLHF. The CDR3 nucleotides read TGTGCCAGCAGCTCTAGCGGGGTAAGAGGAGTCAATTCACCCCTCCACTTT.

V usage is TRBV9 and J usage is TRBJ1-1; possibly TRBD1 for D (6 bases). The CDR3 sequence is 15 residues long. Trimming stripped 3 bases from V and 1 base from J, with 13 bases between. Germline V gene lookup returns CDR1 SGDLS and CDR2 YYNGEE. The CDR3 DNA is TGTGCCAGCAGCGCGGATAAGACAGGGAACACTGAAGCTTTCTTT. It yields the protein CASSADKTGNTEAFF.

This rearrangement joins TRBV4-3 to TRBJ2-1; 9 bases agree with TRBD2. Trimming cost V 4 bases and J 2 bases; bases outside gene matches: 9. CDR1 is LGHNA and CDR2 is YSLEER in the germline V gene. The CDR3 spans 17 residues. CDR3 DNA: TGCGCCAGCAGCCCCCAAACGCCTAGCGGGGCCTACAATGAGCAGTTCTTC. This sequence encodes CASSPQTPSGAYNEQFF.

The J gene is TRBJ1-2, the V gene TRBV12-3 or TRBV12-4, with D perhaps matching TRBD1 (6 bases). The CDR3 has 12 amino acids. The germline V and J ends were trimmed by 5 bases and 7 bases, with 11 bases remaining between them. CDR3 coding DNA: TGTGCCAGCAGTACAGGGTCCGGTGGCTACACCTTC. Amino acid sequence: CASSTGSGGYTF.